The TCR beta chain described here comes from a study of blood T cell repertoires in COVID-19 (dated by TCRdb to 2020 to 2021). Regarding the research as a whole: Samples from collaborators originated in the United States, Italy and Spain and spanned both the acute and convalescent phases of COVID-19. Samples came from the ongoing ImmuneRACE study (first 160 participants) plus 1,254 subjects from 6 global collaborators. Where HLA class I and class II types were available, the types were taken from metadata supplied by the sample provider, not from assay-based typing. Deeply sampled blood TCRbeta repertoires from subjects exposed to, actively infected with, or recovered from COVID-19 were included in the dataset. The repertoires were made available in a free public database intended to serve as a resource for research on the immune response to SARS-CoV-2. The prospective study material was composed of cDNA or gDNA derived from T cells, B-cell-depleted T cells, or PBMCs. The sample metadata nearly always contained a de-identified subject ID, COVID-19 status, age in years and sex. Overall study outcomes, separate from this receptor: The amount of clinical and demographic metadata varied by source and participant and was provided uncurated.

The collaborating institutions used their own protocols to collect whole blood in K2EDTA tubes. For TCRbeta analysis, collaborators shipped samples as frozen whole blood, isolated PBMCs, or DNA extracted from either of those sample types. The immunoSEQ Assay, a bias-controlled multiplex PCR, was used to amplify TCRbeta CDR3 regions from genomic DNA. Turning to the authors' computational methods: The number of nucleated cells in each sample was estimated by amplification of reference gene primers within the assay. To quantify the absolute abundance of each unique TCRbeta CDR3 rearrangement, sequence reads were collapsed and filtered. For each sample, productive Simpson clonality was calculated as the square root of Simpson's diversity index across productive rearrangements. Held by TCRdb, this immuneACCESS table contains in-frame sequences only and omits some clones. Under half of the omission traces to an unresolved V gene where checked; the cause of the rest is unknown. From that table come the V and J calls and clone size; the DNA was used to work out D and trimming. The sample table holds under 100,000 clones, of which about four fifths were seen once. In total, the top ten clones hold more than 10% of the sample.

Of note for this clone: Its cognate antigen has yet to be identified. Base quality data are lacking; no much larger clone is found one base away.

The trim is 2 bases for V and 4 bases for J, with a gap of 11 bases between the germline ends. The CDR3 spans 14 residues, from the cysteine through the phenylalanine. The kept DNA is CDR3 alone, 42 bases in frame from the first base. CDR1 MNHEY and CDR2 SVGEGT were looked up in the germline V gene. This clonotype was obtained from a woman between 40 and 55 years old with active or convalescent COVID-19. The sample taken for sequencing was peripheral blood. In this chain, TRBV6-2 or TRBV6-3 is recombined with TRBJ1-2, and possibly TRBD1, on 6 matching bases. The CDR3: CASSYPTTGYGYTF. The DNA sequence is as follows: TGTGCCAGCAGTTACCCGACGACAGGCTATGGCTACACCTTC.